Shown below are 7 T cell receptor beta chains from a single sample sequenced in a study of shared clonotypes between healthy human individuals. Clones were read by immunoSEQ multiplex PCR, and TCRdb kept only the in-frame ones, dropping some. The table shows about 2.3 million clones, with 92% occurring only once. The specimen sequenced was naive CD4+ T cells from PBMCs. As to subset: CD45RA+ positively selected. The receptors derive from a man younger than 35 in good health. Some clones in this sample may be carry-over from other donors' samples.

This chain joins TRBV7-2 and TRBJ1-5; no firm D call. Germline V lookup: CDR1 SGHTA, CDR2 FQGNSA. The CDR3 length is 16 residues. V was clipped by 2 bases and J by 0 bases, with 11 bases between them. CDR3 loop: CASSLTARYSNQPQHF. CDR3 nucleotides: TGTGCCAGCAGCTTAACAGCCCGCTATAGCAATCAGCCCCAGCATTTT.

This clone is a singleton in its sample. In DNA form, the CDR3 reads TGTGCCTGGTGTGACCGGGAGCCTCAGGAAAAACTGTTTTTT. Its translation: CAWCDREPQEKLFF. V is TRBV30 and J is TRBJ1-4; unclear D gene. The CDR3 is made up of 14 amino acids. The V and J ends lost 5 bases and 8 bases respectively, with 18 bases between them. CDR1 and CDR2 from the germline V gene are GTSNPN and SVGIG (reference sequence).

V gene TRBV2 combines with J gene TRBJ1-2, with D possibly matching TRBD1 (5 bases). This CDR3 contains 13 residues. Deletions cut 7 bases from V and 4 bases from J, with 13 bases between. CDR1 and CDR2 from the germline V gene are SNHLY and FYNNEI. CDR3 amino acids: CASTESGSYGYTF. CDR3 DNA: TGTGCCAGCACCGAGTCAGGGTCCTATGGCTACACCTTC.

The V gene is TRBV11-2, the J gene TRBJ2-7, with D maybe TRBD2 (7 bases). Germline CDR1 is SGHAT and CDR2 is FQNNGV. CDR3 size: 14 residues. Trimming took off 5 bases at V and 6 bases at J, with 17 bases between the two ends. The CDR3 DNA follows: TGTGCCAGCAGCCTCGGGGGGCCCGTTTCCGAGCAGTACTTC. Protein sequence: CASSLGGPVSEQYF. The whole variable domain, remainder taken from reference TRBV11-2 and TRBJ2-7, is EAGVAQSPRYKIIEKRQSVAFWCNPISGHATLYWYQQILGQGPKLLIQFQNNGVVDDSQLPKDRFSAERLKGVDSTLKIQPAKLEDSAVYLCASSLGGPVSEQYFGPGTRLTVT.

The chain links TRBV21-1 to TRBJ1-1. TRBV21-1 is given as a pseudogene. The CDR3 spans 12 residues. In nucleotides, the CDR3 is TGTGCCAGCGGTAGTGGGAACACTGAAGCTTTCTTT. This sequence encodes CASGSGNTEAFF.

This chain links TRBV13 with TRBJ1-1, with D possibly matching TRBD1 (5 bases). In germline, CDR1 is PRHDT, CDR2 FYEKMQ (reference sequence). This CDR3 comprises 14 residues. Trimming cost V 2 bases and J 4 bases, with 11 bases left between them. The CDR3 reads CASSLQGGLTEAFF. In nucleotides, the CDR3 is TGTGCCAGCAGCTTACAGGGAGGACTCACTGAAGCTTTCTTT.

This chain connects TRBV28 to TRBJ1-2, with D perhaps matching TRBD1 (5 bases). Trimming stripped 4 bases from V and 8 bases from J, with 20 bases between. There are 15 residues in the CDR3. The germline V gene encodes CDR1 MDHEN and CDR2 SYDVKM. In nucleotides, the CDR3 is TGTGCCAGCAGTTCCCCATTGTCAGGGAGGCAAGGCTACACCTTC. Translated: CASSSPLSGRQGYTF.